The entry below describes one T cell receptor beta chain. Its antigen is unknown. The CDR3 contains 17 residues. Between the trimmed V and J ends, which lost 1 base and 1 base, there was a span of 14 bases. In germline, CDR1 is SGHRS, CDR2 YFSETQ. The data derive from a study of post-analysis software for immune sequencing data. Overall study results and limits: Diversity measured as normalized Chao1 was significantly lower in multiple sclerosis patients than in controls. Elevated frequency relative to controls characterized four or five TRBV segments in patients, TRBV5-6, TRBV5-1 and TRBV20-1 among them.

Included in the TCR beta cDNA libraries were unique molecular identifiers. A single record per CDR3 protein comes from TCRdb applying MiXCR to the PCR reads. Counted here are a few hundred thousand distinct CDR3 sequences, 30% to 40% occurring once; the ten biggest clones make up approximately 5.4%. The sequence derives from a girl aged 2-17 years with multiple sclerosis. V and J are TRBV5-1 and TRBJ1-4; possible D gene TRBD1, 5 bases. Sequencing used blood. This CDR3 reads CASSLTGTGRTNEKLFF. As DNA, the CDR3 is TGCGCCAGCAGCTTGACGGGGACGGGGAGAACTAATGAAAAACTGTTTTTT.